This T cell receptor (beta chain) was found in a study of T cell responses to AZD1222 COVID-19 vaccine. Overall study results and limits: A mostly white British donor set with more females was recruited, and clonal diversity was possibly underestimated. Repertoire sampling was restricted to post-peak T cell response timepoints.

Profiling relied on immunoSEQ multiplex PCR, and the TCRdb table lists in-frame clones only, not all of them. Among roughly 120,000 clones listed, approximately 90% were seen once. On this clone: Its specificity is unknown.

Germline V gives CDR1 MNHEY, CDR2 SVGEGT. V was shortened by 5 bases and J by 8 bases, with 12 bases between the two germline ends. CDR3 length: 12 amino acids. The specimen was peripheral blood, collected on day 0 of AZD1222 vaccination. The clonotype was recovered from an adult in good health. The rearrangement joins TRBV6-2 or TRBV6-3 to TRBJ1-1; tentatively, D is TRBD1 (6 bases). Written as DNA, the CDR3 is TGTGCCAGCAGTGCCAGGGGTGGCGAAGCTTTCTTT. Protein: CASSARGGEAFF.